The text below deals with one T cell receptor (beta chain). The antigen is not known. The data belong to a study of beta chain features in type 1 diabetes. Of the isolated RNA, all was reverse transcribed, and so the sequenced material was expressed TCRB transcripts. Each sample of naive, central memory or regulatory T cells had, on average, approximately 3.5 million reads. The data were produced by immunoSEQ multiplex PCR, yet TCRdb's version contains in-frame clones alone and is incomplete. The table has around 130,000 clones, over 15% seen once. This CDR3 spans 17 amino acids. Per the germline V gene, CDR1 is MDHEN and CDR2 is SYDVKM. V dropped 2 bases and J dropped 1; count of bases not matched to a gene: 6. Study results and caveats: PCR might show a preference for shorter templates, equally across patients and controls. TCRB CDR3s were moderately but significantly shorter in Type 1 diabetes patients in all four CD4+ subsets.

The rearrangement uses TRBV28 and TRBJ2-1; 9 nucleotides line up with TRBD1. Sequenced: central memory CD4+ T cells from blood. The origin of this receptor is a young man with type 1 diabetes. CDR3 sequence reads: CASSLGRQGGSYNEQFF. CDR3 DNA: TGTGCCAGCAGTTTAGGAAGACAGGGGGGGTCCTACAATGAGCAGTTCTTC.